One sample yielded the 12 T cell receptor beta chains listed below, sequenced in a study of T cells in Graves' hyperthyroidism and ophthalmopathy. What was amplified from RNA transcripts were TCR beta CDR3 regions. The primer set for the first-round RT-PCR of the TCR CDR3 was HTBI. TCRdb redid the calling of the multiplex PCR reads with MiXCR, one entry per CDR3 protein. The sample consists of over 450,000 distinct CDR3 sequences, around 14% of them appearing once. Source material: blood. Receptor source: a woman aged 18-29 years with Graves' hyperthyroidism.

This clonotype was counted many times. The chain combines TRBV11-2 with TRBJ2-3; the D is unclear. The V gene lost 2 bases and the J gene lost 0 bases, with 6 bases spanning the gap. The CDR3 contains 14 residues. Per the germline V gene, CDR1 is SGHAT and CDR2 is FQNNGV. The CDR3 DNA reads TGTGCCAGCAGCTTAAGGGCTAGCACAGATACGCAGTATTTT. Residues: CASSLRASTDTQYF.

This clonotype was counted a few times. The rearrangement joins TRBV5-4 to TRBJ1-1, with TRBD1 matching over 8 bases. Per germline, CDR1 SGHNT and CDR2 YYREEE (reference sequence). CDR3 length: 14 residues. V lost 4 bases, J lost 6 bases, and 8 bases stayed unmatched. The CDR3 sequence: CASSVADRVAEAFF. As DNA, the CDR3 is TGTGCCAGCAGCGTAGCGGACAGGGTTGCTGAAGCTTTCTTT.

This clonotype showed up just a few times. The genes are TRBV6-1 and TRBJ2-6, with TRBD1 identical over 7 bases. Germline V gene sequence: CDR1 MNHNS, CDR2 SASEGT. The length of the CDR3 is 17 residues. Unmatched junction bases numbered 10, after V lost 6 bases and J lost 2 bases. In DNA, the CDR3 is TGTGCCAGCAGCCTCGGATTCGACAGGGCTGGGGCCAACGTCCTGACTTTC. Protein product: CASSLGFDRAGANVLTF.

Ten or more counts support this clonotype. The rearrangement joins TRBV6-1 to TRBJ2-2, with 7 positions matching TRBD2. CDR1 is MNHNS, CDR2 SASEGT, per germline. Trimming removed 8 bases from V and 3 bases from J; junction bases left unmatched: 3. The CDR3 totals 13 residues. The CDR3 DNA is TGTGCCAGCGGGAGGGCCTACACCGGGGAGCTGTTTTTT. As protein: CASGRAYTGELFF.

This clonotype was seen many times. The chain couples TRBV5-6 to TRBJ1-5; D may be TRBD1 (5 bases). CDR1 and CDR2 (germline): SGHDT, YYEEEE. V was shortened by 2 bases and J by 5 bases, with 8 bases between the two germline ends. The CDR3 spans 13 residues. In nucleotides, the CDR3 is TGTGCCAGCAGCTTTTCAGGGTATCAGCCCCAGCATTTT. Amino acids: CASSFSGYQPQHF.

CDR3 sequence (DNA): TGCGCCAGCAGCCAGATCGGGACAGGGGGCATCGGTGAAAAACTGTTTTTT. The encoded protein is CASSQIGTGGIGEKLFF. The chain uses TRBV4-1 and TRBJ1-4; 12 bases agree with TRBD1. The CDR3 runs 17 residues. The germline V gene has CDR1 MGHRA and CDR2 YSYEKL. J gave up 7 bases and V 3 bases, and 9 bases lay outside the gene matches.

At least ten counts were recorded for this clonotype. The gene calls are TRBV4-1 and TRBJ2-1; D is uncertain. CDR3 length equals 14 residues. Germline V gene sequence: CDR1 MGHRA, CDR2 YSYEKL. V was cut by 4 bases and J by 1 base, with 8 bases left in between. Here the CDR3 DNA reads TGCGCCAGCAGCCGAGAGACTTCCTACAATGAGCAGTTCTTC. Translation gives CASSRETSYNEQFF.

This clonotype was counted ten times or more. The V and J genes are TRBV28 and TRBJ1-2; TRBD1 matches at 7 bases. Trimming cost V 6 bases and J 7 bases; bases outside gene matches: 14. From germline, CDR1 is MDHEN and CDR2 SYDVKM. CDR3 length equals 15 residues. CDR3 sequence: CASSRDSRGGSGYTF. CDR3 coding DNA: TGTGCCAGCAGCCGAGACTCCAGGGGGGGGTCTGGCTACACCTTC.

This clonotype has ten or more counts. This chain uses TRBV4-1 with TRBJ1-2; D is possibly TRBD1 (5 bases). This CDR3 has 17 amino acids. Deletions cut 2 bases from V and 1 base from J, with 17 bases between. Germline CDR1 reads MGHRA; CDR2 reads YSYEKL. The CDR3 nucleotides read TGCGCCAGCAGCCAATCATCCGGGACCCTCTTTAACTATGGCTACACCTTC. Protein sequence: CASSQSSGTLFNYGYTF.

This clonotype appeared many times. The chain uses TRBV2 and TRBJ2-1; 12 positions agree with TRBD2. V shed 6 bases and J 5 bases; nucleotides not matched to a gene: 8. The CDR3 contains 16 residues. Germline V gives CDR1 SNHLY, CDR2 FYNNEI. CDR3 sequence: CASSPPGLAGDNEQFF. CDR3 nucleotide sequence: TGTGCCAGCAGCCCCCCGGGACTAGCGGGCGACAATGAGCAGTTCTTC.

This clonotype occurred many times. The chain joins TRBV6-1 to TRBJ1-5, with D perhaps matching TRBD1 (5 bases). Trimming shortened V by 7 bases and J by 0 bases, and 13 bases separated the two germline ends. This CDR3 is built from 15 residues. CDR1 MNHNS and CDR2 SASEGT come from the germline V gene. As DNA, the CDR3 is TGTGCCAGCAAGCCCGACAGTTATAGCAATCAGCCCCAGCATTTT. This sequence encodes CASKPDSYSNQPQHF.

The chain uses TRBV14 and TRBJ2-7; the D gene is possibly TRBD1 (6 bases). With 9 bases removed from V and 2 bases from J, the gap between germline ends came to 14 bases. Germline V CDR1 and CDR2: SGHDN, FVKESK. The CDR3 has 13 residues. The CDR3 DNA reads TGTGCCAGTACCAGGGGTTTCCCCTACGAGCAGTACTTC. Translation: CASTRGFPYEQYF.